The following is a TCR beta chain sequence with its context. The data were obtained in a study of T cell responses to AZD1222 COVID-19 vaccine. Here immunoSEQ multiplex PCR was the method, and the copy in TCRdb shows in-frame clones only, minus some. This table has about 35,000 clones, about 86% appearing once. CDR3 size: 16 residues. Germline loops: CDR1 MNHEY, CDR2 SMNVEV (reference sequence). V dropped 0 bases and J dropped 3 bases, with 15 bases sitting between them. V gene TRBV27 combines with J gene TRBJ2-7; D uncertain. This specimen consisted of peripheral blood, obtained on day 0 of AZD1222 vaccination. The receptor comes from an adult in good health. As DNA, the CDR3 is TGTGCCAGCAGTTTATCGGCAGAACATACCATCTACGAGCAGTACTTC. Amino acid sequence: CASSLSAEHTIYEQYF.